This T cell receptor beta chain was recovered during a study of blood T cell repertoires in COVID-19. Turning to the study itself: Samples of COVID-19 (acute and convalescent) were obtained from the United States, Italy and Spain. PBMCs, B-cell-depleted T cells, or T cells provided the cDNA or gDNA that made up the material.

In the original workflow: Researchers report that nucleated cell counts were estimated from reference gene primer amplification. Some clones are missing from TCRdb's copy, which holds only in-frame ones; the method was immunoSEQ multiplex PCR. The DNA was the basis for D and trimming; V, J and clone size are from that table. The table has some 25,000 clones, 82% seen once. Germline V gives CDR1 SEHNR, CDR2 FQNEAQ (reference sequence). This CDR3 is 14 amino acids long. The trim removed 5 bases at V and 7 bases at J, leaving 7 bases unmatched. This clone has a handful of counts. The chain joins TRBV7-9 to TRBJ2-7, with 11 bases that match TRBD2. This receptor was identified in a human donor in a cohort sampled during active COVID-19. The sequenced material came from peripheral blood. The CDR3 is CASSPSGGSGEQYF. CDR3 sequence (DNA): TGTGCCAGCAGCCCTAGCGGGGGGTCGGGAGAGCAGTACTTC.